The clone carrying this T cell receptor beta chain was observed at least ten times. What was amplified from RNA transcripts were TCR beta CDR3 regions. Carried out on the TCR CDR3, a first-round RT-PCR used the HTBI primer set. In TCRdb, the multiplex PCR reads were re-called with MiXCR into one record per CDR3 protein. The data contain fewer than 650,000 distinct CDR3 sequences, 11% to 15% of them seen just once; the ten biggest clones take up 5% to 7%. The sample belongs to a study of T cells in Graves' hyperthyroidism and ophthalmopathy. Across the study: At the time of initial diagnosis and before any treatment, peripheral blood was collected.

Germline-derived CDR1 and CDR2 are SGHNT and YENEEA. The CDR3 covers 14 residues. The V end lost 6 bases, the J end lost 0 bases, and 8 bases lay between the germline ends. The rearrangement links TRBV11-3 to TRBJ1-4; weak D call: TRBD1 (5 bases). The sample was blood. The TCR was taken from a woman in her thirties with Graves' hyperthyroidism that later progressed to Graves' ophthalmopathy. CDR3 loop: CASRDTATNEKLFF. The CDR3 region has the DNA TGTGCCAGCAGGGACACCGCAACTAATGAAAAACTGTTTTTT.